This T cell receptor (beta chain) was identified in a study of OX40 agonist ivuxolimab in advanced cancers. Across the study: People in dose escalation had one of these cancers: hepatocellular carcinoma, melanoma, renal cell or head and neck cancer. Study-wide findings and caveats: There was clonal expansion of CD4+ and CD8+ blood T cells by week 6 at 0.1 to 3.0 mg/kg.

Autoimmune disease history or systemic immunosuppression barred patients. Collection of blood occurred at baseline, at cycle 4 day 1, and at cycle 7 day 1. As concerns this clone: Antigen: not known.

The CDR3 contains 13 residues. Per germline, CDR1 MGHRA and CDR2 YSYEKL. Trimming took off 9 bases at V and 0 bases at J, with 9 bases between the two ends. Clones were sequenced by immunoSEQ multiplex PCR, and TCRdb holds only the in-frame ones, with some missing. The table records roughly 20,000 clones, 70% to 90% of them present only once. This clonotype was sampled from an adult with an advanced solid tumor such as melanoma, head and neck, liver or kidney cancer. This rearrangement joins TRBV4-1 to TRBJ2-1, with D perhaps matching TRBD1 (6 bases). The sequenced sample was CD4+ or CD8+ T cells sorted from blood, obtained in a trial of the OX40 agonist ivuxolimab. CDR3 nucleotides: TGCGCCAGTGGGGACAACTCCTACAATGAGCAGTTCTTC. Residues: CASGDNSYNEQFF.